Described below is a single T cell receptor beta chain sequence and its context. This sample is drawn from a study of blood T cells in healthy people across ages. Looked up from germline, CDR1 is SGDLS and CDR2 is YYNGEE. V lost 4 bases, J lost 7 bases, and 17 bases lay in between. This CDR3 is built from 15 residues. The use of a sample-barcoded 5' primer and a J-beta primer mix characterized a second PCR of roughly 6 to 11 cycles. TCRdb reanalysed the 5' RACE reads using MiXCR and keeps one entry per CDR3 protein. This sample has approximately 900,000 distinct CDR3 sequences; roughly 28% occur once, and the top ten carry approximately 10%. These data also formed part of another study, on T cells of mothers and their children. That study reports: Barcodes and 2-4 random nucleotides were added by M1S in the second PCR.

The receptor was derived from a woman between 40 and 50 years old in good health. The rearrangement links TRBV9 to TRBJ1-4; unclear D gene. Specimen: blood. The chain's CDR3 is CASSPAAGLGEKLFF. The CDR3 bases are TGTGCCAGCAGCCCTGCGGCAGGTCTTGGTGAAAAACTGTTTTTT.